These 5 T cell receptor beta chains came from one sample sequenced in a study of T cell repertoires in cytomegalovirus infection. MiXCR, applied by TCRdb to the reads, yields one record per CDR3 protein. The sample contains about 310,000 distinct CDR3 sequences, roughly 15% of which appear only once. Sequencing was carried out using PBMCs. The receptor source for this set is a human donor in good health (CMV status not recorded). Some clones in this sample may be carry-over from other donors' samples.

This rearrangement joins TRBV4-2 to TRBJ2-7, with no clear D. The CDR3 has 13 amino acids. V lost 0 bases and J 3 bases, leaving 6 bases between the germline ends. Per germline, CDR1 LGHNA and CDR2 YNFKEQ. CDR3 sequence: CASSQEKGYEQYF. The CDR3 DNA is TGTGCCAGCAGCCAAGAAAAAGGCTACGAGCAGTACTTC.

The sample holds many counts of this clonotype. The chain uses TRBV28 and TRBJ2-6; no clear D. V dropped 6 bases and J dropped 0 bases, with 12 bases sitting between them. From germline, CDR1 is MDHEN and CDR2 SYDVKM. CDR3 length equals 16 residues. The CDR3 reads CASRGTPPSGANVLTF. As DNA, the CDR3 is TGTGCCAGCAGGGGTACTCCCCCCTCTGGGGCCAACGTCCTGACTTTC.

Many counts were recorded for this clonotype. The chain couples TRBV12-3 or TRBV12-4 to TRBJ1-2; the D gene is possibly TRBD1 (6 bases). The CDR3 covers 15 residues. V lost 1 base and J 0 bases, leaving 9 bases between the germline ends. The CDR3 region is CASSLDRAPNYGYTF. In DNA form, the CDR3 reads TGTGCCAGCAGTTTAGACAGGGCACCTAACTATGGCTACACCTTC.

The chain joins TRBV4-2 to TRBJ2-1, with TRBD1 matching over 8 bases. V trimming: 4 bases; J trimming: 8 bases; junction bases outside the gene matches: 10. The CDR3 loop spans 15 amino acids. CDR1 LGHNA and CDR2 YNFKEQ come from the germline V gene. Here the CDR3 reads CASSPREAGGDEQFF. CDR3 coding DNA: TGTGCCAGCAGCCCCCGGGAAGCAGGGGGCGATGAGCAGTTCTTC.

With regard to this clonotype: The junction and the germline gene differ at one end; a read error may be behind it. The chain uses TRBV5-3 and TRBJ2-3, with D possibly TRBD1 on 6 matching bases. TRBV5-3 is filed as an ORF, its function uncertain. This CDR3 spans 14 amino acids. This chain's CDR3 is CASSLGAASDTQYF. The CDR3 bases are TGTGCCAGCAGCTTGGGGGCGGCCTCCGATACGCAGTATTTT.